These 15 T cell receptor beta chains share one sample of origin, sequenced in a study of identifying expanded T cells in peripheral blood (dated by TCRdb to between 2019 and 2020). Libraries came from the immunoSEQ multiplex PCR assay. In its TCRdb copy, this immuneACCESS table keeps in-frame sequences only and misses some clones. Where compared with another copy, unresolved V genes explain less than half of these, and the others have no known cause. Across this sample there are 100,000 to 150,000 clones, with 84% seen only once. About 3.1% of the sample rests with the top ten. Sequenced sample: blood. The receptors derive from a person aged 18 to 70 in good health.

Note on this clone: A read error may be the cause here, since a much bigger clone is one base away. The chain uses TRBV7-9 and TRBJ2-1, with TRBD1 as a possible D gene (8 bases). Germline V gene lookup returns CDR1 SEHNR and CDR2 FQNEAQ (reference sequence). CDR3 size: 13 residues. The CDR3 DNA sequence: TGTGCCAGCAGCTTGGACAGGGCGGGAGATAGGGTCTTC. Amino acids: CASSLDRAGDRVF. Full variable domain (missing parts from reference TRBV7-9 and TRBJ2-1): DTGVSQNPRHKITKRGQNVTFRCDPISEHNRLYWYRQTLGQGPEFLTYFQNEAQLEKSRLLSDRFSAERPKGSFSTLEIQRTEQGDSAMYLCASSLDRAGDRVFGPGTRLTVL.

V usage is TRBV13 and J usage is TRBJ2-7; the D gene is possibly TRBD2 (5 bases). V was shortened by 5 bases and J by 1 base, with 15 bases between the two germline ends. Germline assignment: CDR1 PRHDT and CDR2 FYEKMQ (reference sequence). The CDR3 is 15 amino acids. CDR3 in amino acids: CASSTGRGPSYEQYF. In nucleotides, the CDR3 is TGTGCCAGCAGCACCGGCCGGGGTCCTTCCTACGAGCAGTACTTC.

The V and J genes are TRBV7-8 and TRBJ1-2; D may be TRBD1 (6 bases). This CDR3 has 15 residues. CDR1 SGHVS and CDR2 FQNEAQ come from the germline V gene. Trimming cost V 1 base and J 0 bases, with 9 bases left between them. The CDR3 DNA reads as TGTGCCAGCAGCTTAGGCAGGGGAACTAACTATGGCTACACCTTC. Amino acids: CASSLGRGTNYGYTF. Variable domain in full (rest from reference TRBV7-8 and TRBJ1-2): GAGVSQSPRYKVAKRGQDVALRCDPISGHVSLFWYQQALGQGPEFLTYFQNEAQLDKSGLPSDRFFAERPEGSVSTLKIQRTQQEDSAVYLCASSLGRGTNYGYTFGSGTRLTVV.

In nucleotides, the CDR3 is TGCGCCAGCAGCCAAGAATTTGGTACGGGTACTGGGGATACGCAGTATTTT. Translated, it gives CASSQEFGTGTGDTQYF. The rearrangement joins TRBV4-3 to TRBJ2-3; D call uncertain. There are 17 residues in the CDR3. The V gene's germline CDR1 is LGHNA and CDR2 YSLEER. Trimming took off 0 bases at V and 6 bases at J, with 19 bases between the two ends.

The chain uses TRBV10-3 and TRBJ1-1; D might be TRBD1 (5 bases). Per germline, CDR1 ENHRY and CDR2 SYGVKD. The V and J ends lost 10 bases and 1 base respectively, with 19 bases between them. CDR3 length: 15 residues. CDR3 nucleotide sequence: TGTGCCACCTGGGGGGGAAGTAGATCGAACACTGAAGCTTTCTTT. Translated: CATWGGSRSNTEAFF.

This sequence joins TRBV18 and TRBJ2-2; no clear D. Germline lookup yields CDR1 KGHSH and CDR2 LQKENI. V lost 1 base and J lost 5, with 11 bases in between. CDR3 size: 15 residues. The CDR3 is CASSPLYRGTGELFF. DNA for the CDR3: TGTGCCAGCTCACCACTCTATCGTGGTACCGGGGAGCTGTTTTTT. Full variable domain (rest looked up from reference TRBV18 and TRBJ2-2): NAGVMQNPRHLVRRRGQEARLRCSPMKGHSHVYWYRQLPEEGLKFMVYLQKENIIDESGMPKERFSAEFPKEGPSILRIQQVVRGDSAAYFCASSPLYRGTGELFFGEGSRLTVL.

The CDR3 protein is CASSHLGGNTEAFF. The CDR3 DNA sequence: TGTGCCAGCAGCCATTTAGGGGGGAACACTGAAGCTTTCTTT. The rearrangement joins TRBV7-9 to TRBJ1-1; a weak D match, TRBD1 (6 bases). CDR3 size: 14 residues. The V gene lost 5 bases and the J gene lost 1 base, with 11 bases spanning the gap. CDR1 and CDR2 (germline): SEHNR, FQNEAQ (reference sequence).

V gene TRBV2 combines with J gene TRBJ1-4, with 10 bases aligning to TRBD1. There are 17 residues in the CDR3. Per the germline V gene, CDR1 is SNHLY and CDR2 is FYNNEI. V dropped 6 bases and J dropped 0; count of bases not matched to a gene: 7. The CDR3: CASRGGQGSATNEKLFF. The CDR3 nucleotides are TGTGCCAGCAGGGGGGGACAGGGGTCTGCAACTAATGAAAAACTGTTTTTT. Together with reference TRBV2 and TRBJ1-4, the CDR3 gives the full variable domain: EPEVTQTPSHQVTQMGQEVILRCVPISNHLYFYWYRQILGQKVEFLVSFYNNEISEKSEIFDDQFSVERPDGSNFTLKIRSTKLEDSAMYFCASRGGQGSATNEKLFFGSGTQLSVL.

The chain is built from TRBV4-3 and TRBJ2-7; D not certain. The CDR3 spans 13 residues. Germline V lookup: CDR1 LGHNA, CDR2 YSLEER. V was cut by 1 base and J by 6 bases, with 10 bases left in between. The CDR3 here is CASSQGEGSEQYF. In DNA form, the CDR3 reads TGCGCCAGCAGCCAAGGAGAAGGTAGCGAGCAGTACTTC.

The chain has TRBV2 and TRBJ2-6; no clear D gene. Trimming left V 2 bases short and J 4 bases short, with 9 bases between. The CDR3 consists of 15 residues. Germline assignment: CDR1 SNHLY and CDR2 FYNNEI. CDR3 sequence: CASSETASGANVLTF. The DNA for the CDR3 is TGTGCCAGCAGTGAAACGGCATCCGGGGCCAACGTCCTGACTTTC.

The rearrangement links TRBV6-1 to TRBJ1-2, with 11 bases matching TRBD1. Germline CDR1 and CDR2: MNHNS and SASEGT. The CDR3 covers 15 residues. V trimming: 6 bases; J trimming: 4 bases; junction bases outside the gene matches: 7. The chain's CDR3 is CASRPRTGGGYGYTF. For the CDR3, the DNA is TGTGCCAGCAGACCCAGGACAGGGGGCGGCTATGGCTACACCTTC.

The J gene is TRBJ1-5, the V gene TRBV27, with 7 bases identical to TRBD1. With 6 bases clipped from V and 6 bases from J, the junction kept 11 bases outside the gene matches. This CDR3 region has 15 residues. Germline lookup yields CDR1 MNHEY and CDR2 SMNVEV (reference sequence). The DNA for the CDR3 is TGTGCCAGCAGCCGAACTCGACAGGGAGGTCAGCCCCAGCATTTT. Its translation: CASSRTRQGGQPQHF.

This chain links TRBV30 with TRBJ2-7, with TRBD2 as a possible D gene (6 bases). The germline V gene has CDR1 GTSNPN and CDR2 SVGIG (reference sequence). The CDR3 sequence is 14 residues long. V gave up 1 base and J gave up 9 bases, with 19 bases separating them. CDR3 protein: CAWSDTWRELLQYF. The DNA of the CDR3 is TGTGCCTGGAGTGACACGTGGCGGGAATTGTTGCAGTACTTC.

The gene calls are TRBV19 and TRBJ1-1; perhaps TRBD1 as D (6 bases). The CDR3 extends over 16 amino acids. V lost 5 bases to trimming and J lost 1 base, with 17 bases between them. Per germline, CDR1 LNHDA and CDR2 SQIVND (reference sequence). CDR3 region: CASSVRHRARNTEAFF. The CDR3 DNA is TGTGCCAGTAGTGTCCGACACAGGGCAAGGAACACTGAAGCTTTCTTT.

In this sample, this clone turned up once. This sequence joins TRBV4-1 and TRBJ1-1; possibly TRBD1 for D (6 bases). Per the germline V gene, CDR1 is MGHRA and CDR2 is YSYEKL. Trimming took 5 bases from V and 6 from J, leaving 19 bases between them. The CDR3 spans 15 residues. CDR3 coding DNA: TGCGCCAGCAGCACTCGGACAGTTAGTTACCCTGAAGCTTTCTTT. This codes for CASSTRTVSYPEAFF.